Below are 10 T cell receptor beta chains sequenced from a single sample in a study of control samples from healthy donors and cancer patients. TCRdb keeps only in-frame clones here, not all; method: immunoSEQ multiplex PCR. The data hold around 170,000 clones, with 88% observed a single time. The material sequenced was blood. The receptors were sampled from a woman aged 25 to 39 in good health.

The CDR3 reads CASRPQGAGNYGYTF. CDR3 coding DNA: TGTGCCAGCAGACCCCAGGGGGCGGGGAACTATGGCTACACCTTC. V gene TRBV6-5 combines with J gene TRBJ1-2; TRBD1 agrees at 8 bases. This CDR3 is built from 15 residues. V trimming: 6 bases; J trimming: 2 bases; junction bases outside the gene matches: 8. Looked up from germline, CDR1 is MNHEY and CDR2 is SVGAGI.

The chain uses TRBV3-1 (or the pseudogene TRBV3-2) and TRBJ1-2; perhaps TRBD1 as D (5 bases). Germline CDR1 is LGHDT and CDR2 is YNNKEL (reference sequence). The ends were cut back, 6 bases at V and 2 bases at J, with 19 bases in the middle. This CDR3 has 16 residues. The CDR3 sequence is CASSLLFERDNYGYTF. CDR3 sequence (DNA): TGTGCCAGCAGTCTCCTATTCGAACGGGACAACTATGGCTACACCTTC.

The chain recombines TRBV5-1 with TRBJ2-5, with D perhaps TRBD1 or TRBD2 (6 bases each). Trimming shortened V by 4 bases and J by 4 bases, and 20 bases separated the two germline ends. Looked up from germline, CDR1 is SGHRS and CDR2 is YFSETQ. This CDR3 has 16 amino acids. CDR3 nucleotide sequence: TGCGCCAGCAGCCCCGGTCGGGGGCCCCTGGGAGAGACCCAGTACTTC. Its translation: CASSPGRGPLGETQYF.

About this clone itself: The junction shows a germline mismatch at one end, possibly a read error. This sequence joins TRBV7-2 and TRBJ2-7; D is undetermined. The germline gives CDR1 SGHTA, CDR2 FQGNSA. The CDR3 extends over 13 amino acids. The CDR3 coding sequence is TGTGCCAGCAGATTAGTACGCATGAGCGAGCAGTACTTC. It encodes CASRLVRMSEQYF.

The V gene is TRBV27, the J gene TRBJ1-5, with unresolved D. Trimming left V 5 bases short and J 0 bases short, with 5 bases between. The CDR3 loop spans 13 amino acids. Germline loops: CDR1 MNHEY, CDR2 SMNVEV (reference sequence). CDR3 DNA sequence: TGTGCCAGCAGTCCTTATAGCAATCAGCCCCAGCATTTT. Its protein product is CASSPYSNQPQHF.

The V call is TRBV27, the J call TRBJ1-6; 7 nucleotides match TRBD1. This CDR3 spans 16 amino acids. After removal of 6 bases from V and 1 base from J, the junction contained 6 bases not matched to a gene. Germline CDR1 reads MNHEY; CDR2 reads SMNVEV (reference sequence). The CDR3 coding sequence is TGTGCCAGCAGGCTAGACAGGGCATCCTATAATTCACCCCTCCACTTT. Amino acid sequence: CASRLDRASYNSPLHF.

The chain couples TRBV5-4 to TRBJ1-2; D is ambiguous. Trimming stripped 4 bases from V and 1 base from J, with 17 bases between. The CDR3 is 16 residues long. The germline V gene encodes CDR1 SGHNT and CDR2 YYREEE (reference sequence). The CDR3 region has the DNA TGTGCCAGCAGCCGCTCTTTGCAGCAGCATAACTATGGCTACACCTTC. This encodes CASSRSLQQHNYGYTF.

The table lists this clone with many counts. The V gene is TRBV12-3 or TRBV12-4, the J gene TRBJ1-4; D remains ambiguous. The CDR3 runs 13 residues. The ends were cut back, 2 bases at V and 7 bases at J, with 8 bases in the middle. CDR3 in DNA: TGTGCCAGCAGTTTAAGGGAGGGTGAAAAACTGTTTTTT. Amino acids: CASSLREGEKLFF.

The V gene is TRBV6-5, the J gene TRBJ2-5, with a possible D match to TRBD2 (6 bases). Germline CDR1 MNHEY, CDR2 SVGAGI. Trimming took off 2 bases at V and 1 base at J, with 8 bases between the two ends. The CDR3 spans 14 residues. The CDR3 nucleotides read TGTGCCAGCAGTTACGGCGGGGCCCAAGAGACCCAGTACTTC. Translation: CASSYGGAQETQYF.

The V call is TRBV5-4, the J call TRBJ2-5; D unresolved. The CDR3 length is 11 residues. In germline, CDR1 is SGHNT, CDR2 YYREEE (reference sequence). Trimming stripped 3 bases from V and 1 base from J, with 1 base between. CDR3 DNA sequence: TGTGCCAGCAGCTCCCAAGAGACCCAGTACTTC. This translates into CASSSQETQYF. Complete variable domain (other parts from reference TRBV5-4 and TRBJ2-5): ETGVTQSPTHLIKTRGQQVTLRCSSQSGHNTVSWYQQALGQGPQFIFQYYREEENGRGNFPPRFSGLQFPNYSSELNVNALELDDSALYLCASSSQETQYFGPGTRLLVL.